The 4 T cell receptor beta chains below come from one sample, sequenced in a study of blood T cell repertoires in COVID-19 (dated by TCRdb to 2020 to 2022). The library was built by means of the immunoSEQ multiplex PCR assay. TCRdb provides this immuneACCESS table in a form limited to in-frame rearrangements. Some clones are lacking; in checked studies, under half of them reflect an unresolved V gene, and why the rest are absent is not known. This sample has some 42,000 clones in its table, and 70% to 90% of those were observed once. The ten biggest clones cover roughly 5.7% of the sample. What was sequenced was peripheral blood. The receptors stem from a man aged 50-59 years with active COVID-19.

On this clone itself: Different DNA sequences within this sample yield the same CDR3. J is TRBJ1-5 and V is TRBV30; D unclear. Trimming cost V 2 bases and J 5 bases, with 10 bases left between them. The CDR3 runs to 13 residues. Germline CDR1 and CDR2: GTSNPN and SVGIG (reference sequence). This chain's CDR3 is CAWSTTGDQPQHF. The CDR3 nucleotides are TGTGCCTGGAGTACGACGGGAGATCAGCCCCAGCATTTT.

The chain couples TRBV19 to TRBJ2-7, with D perhaps matching TRBD1 (6 bases). The V and J ends lost 1 base and 3 bases respectively, with 13 bases between them. CDR1 and CDR2 (germline): LNHDA, SQIVND (reference sequence). This CDR3 is 15 amino acids long. The CDR3 coding sequence is TGTGCCAGTAGTATAGGGCCTGGGGGCAACTACGAGCAGTACTTC. It specifies CASSIGPGGNYEQYF.

The V call is TRBV6-4, the J call TRBJ2-3; possibly TRBD2 for D (6 bases). Germline V gives CDR1 MRHNA, CDR2 SNTAGT. Trimming removed 3 bases from V and 1 base from J, with 11 bases in between. The CDR3 totals 15 residues. The CDR3 loop reads CASSEEGGGTDTQYF. CDR3 sequence (DNA): TGTGCCAGCAGTGAGGAGGGTGGCGGCACAGATACGCAGTATTTT.

The rearrangement links TRBV2 to TRBJ1-2, with a possible D match to TRBD1 (5 bases). CDR3 length: 14 residues. Germline loops: CDR1 SNHLY, CDR2 FYNNEI. The ends were cut back, 6 bases at V and 2 bases at J, with 13 bases in the middle. CDR3 protein: CASRVAGYNYGYTF. The CDR3 DNA reads TGTGCCAGCAGGGTGGCAGGGTACAACTATGGCTACACCTTC.